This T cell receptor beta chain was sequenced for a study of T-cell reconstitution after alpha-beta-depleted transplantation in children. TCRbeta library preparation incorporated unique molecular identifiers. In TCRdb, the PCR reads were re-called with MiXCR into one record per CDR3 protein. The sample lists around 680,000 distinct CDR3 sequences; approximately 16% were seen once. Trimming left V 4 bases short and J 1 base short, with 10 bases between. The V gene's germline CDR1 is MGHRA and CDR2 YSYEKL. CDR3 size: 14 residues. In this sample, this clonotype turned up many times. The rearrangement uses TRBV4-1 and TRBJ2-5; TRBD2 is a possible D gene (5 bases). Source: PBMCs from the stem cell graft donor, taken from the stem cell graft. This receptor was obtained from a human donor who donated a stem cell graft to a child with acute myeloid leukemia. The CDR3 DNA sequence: TGCGCCAGCAGCCCCTCAACTAGCCAAGAGACCCAGTACTTC. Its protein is CASSPSTSQETQYF.